This T cell receptor (beta chain) is drawn from a study of T cells after yellow fever vaccination. The study's findings and limits: Although the secondary response was weaker, it peaked faster, at day 5 versus 15. Researchers noted that a small share of clonotypes showed up in both CD4 and CD8 compartments. Clones that expanded after primary vaccination mostly reappeared after the booster (96% CD4, 88% CD8).

This clonotype was seen repeatedly, ten times or more. Its antigen is as yet unknown. Trimming cost V 8 bases and J 5 bases; bases outside gene matches: 10. The CDR3 spans 14 residues. Conversion of TCR transcripts into cDNA relied on 5'RACE template switching, which added a universal primer site and UMIs. TCRdb re-derived calls from the 5' RACE reads in MiXCR, one entry per CDR3 protein. Among about 220,000 distinct CDR3 sequences, roughly 3.3% were seen once, and the ten largest hold under 3.5%. The specimen was CD4+ T cells sorted from PBMCs, collected 10 days after the yellow fever booster vaccination. This chain connects TRBV12-3 or TRBV12-4 to TRBJ2-7, with 9 bases fitting TRBD1. The receptor comes from a man between 18 and 35 years old who received the YFV17D yellow fever vaccine. CDR3 in amino acids: CASRIQGAGDEQYF. The CDR3 bases are TGTGCCAGCCGAATACAGGGGGCAGGGGACGAGCAGTACTTC.